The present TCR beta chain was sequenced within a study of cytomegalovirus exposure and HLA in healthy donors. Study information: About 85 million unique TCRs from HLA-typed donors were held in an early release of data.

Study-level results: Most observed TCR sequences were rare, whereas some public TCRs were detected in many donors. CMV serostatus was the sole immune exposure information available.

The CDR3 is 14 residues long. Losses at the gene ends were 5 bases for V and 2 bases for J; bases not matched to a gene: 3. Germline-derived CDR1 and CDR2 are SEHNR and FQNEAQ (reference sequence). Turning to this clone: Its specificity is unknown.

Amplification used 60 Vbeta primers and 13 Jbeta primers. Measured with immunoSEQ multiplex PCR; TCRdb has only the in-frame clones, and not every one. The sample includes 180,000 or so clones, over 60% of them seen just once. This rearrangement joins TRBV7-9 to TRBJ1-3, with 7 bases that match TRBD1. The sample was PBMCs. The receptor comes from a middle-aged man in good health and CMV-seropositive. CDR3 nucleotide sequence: TGTGCCAGCAGCGACAGGGCTCCTGGAAACACCATATATTTT. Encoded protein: CASSDRAPGNTIYF.